This TCR beta chain was sequenced during a study of blood T cell repertoires in COVID-19. Study context: The United States, Italy and Spain supplied acute and convalescent COVID-19 samples. T cells, B-cell-depleted T cells, or PBMCs supplied cDNA or gDNA.

It was during active infection that Seattle patients were enrolled and then longitudinally followed. Here immunoSEQ multiplex PCR was the method, and the copy in TCRdb shows in-frame clones only, minus some. The table includes fewer than 200,000 clones, roughly 87% detected once. This TCR was sampled from a woman aged 65 to 85 with COVID-19, enrolled during active disease. Sequencing input: peripheral blood.

CDR3 sequence (DNA): TGTGCCAGCAGCCCGAGGGGGGGGGCCAATGAGCAGTTCTTC. Translation: CASSPRGGANEQFF. The chain is built from TRBV7-2 and TRBJ2-1; TRBD2 might be the D (7 bases). The germline gives CDR1 SGHTA, CDR2 FQGNSA. V gave up 5 bases and J gave up 6 bases, with 14 bases separating them. The CDR3 is 14 residues long.